These 25 T cell receptor beta chains were all obtained from the same sample, sequenced in a study of control samples from healthy donors and cancer patients. Profiled with immunoSEQ multiplex PCR; TCRdb holds only in-frame clones, not every one. Here the sample spans more than 150,000 clones, approximately 92% being singletons. Sequencing was done on a sample of blood. These TCRs come from a man aged 18 to 30 in good health.

The chain links TRBV5-1 to TRBJ2-2; D not certain. Trimming removed 3 bases at V and 3 bases at J, with 15 bases between. In germline, CDR1 is SGHRS, CDR2 YFSETQ. CDR3 length: 16 amino acids. CDR3 loop: CASSSPQDRDTGELFF. The CDR3, as DNA: TGCGCCAGCAGCTCCCCCCAGGACCGGGACACCGGGGAGCTGTTTTTT.

This clone appeared once. V is TRBV6-1 and J is TRBJ2-1, with 8 bases identical to TRBD1. CDR3 length equals 19 residues. CDR1 and CDR2 from the germline V gene are MNHNS and SASEGT. J lost 4 bases, V lost 3 bases, and 17 bases had no gene match. The CDR3 DNA is TGTGCCAGCAGTGAGGGACAGGTTAACCGGGAGCTTCCGTACAATGAGCAGTTCTTC. This encodes CASSEGQVNRELPYNEQFF.

The chain carries TRBV3-1 (or the pseudogene TRBV3-2) and TRBJ2-7, with D perhaps given as TRBD1 or TRBD2 (5 bases each). The germline V gene has CDR1 LGHDT and CDR2 YNNKEL (reference sequence). Deletions cut 6 bases from V and 7 bases from J, with 16 bases between. The CDR3 is 13 amino acids. CDR3 bases: TGTGCCAGCAGGCGACGGTCTGAGGGGGAGCAGTACTTC. Encoded protein: CASRRRSEGEQYF.

This chain connects TRBV19 to TRBJ1-5; no definite D call. With 2 bases removed from V and 9 bases from J, the gap between germline ends came to 8 bases. The CDR3 loop spans 12 amino acids. Per germline, CDR1 LNHDA and CDR2 SQIVND (reference sequence). CDR3 sequence (DNA): TGTGCCAGTAGTATATCGCTGGGGCCCCAGCATTTT. Amino acid sequence: CASSISLGPQHF.

This rearrangement joins TRBV21-1 to TRBJ1-1; the table's D call, TRBD1, was not checked against the DNA. TRBV21-1 is given as a pseudogene. The CDR3 has 15 residues. DNA for the CDR3: TGTGCCAGCAGCCATACACAGTTCATGAACACTGAAGCTTTCTTT. Its translation is CASSHTQFMNTEAFF.

V and J are TRBV3-1 (or the pseudogene TRBV3-2) and TRBJ1-5, with TRBD1 as a possible D gene (5 bases). Trimming cost V 1 base and J 3 bases, with 16 bases left between them. Germline V gene data show CDR1 as LGHDT and CDR2 as YNNKEL (reference sequence). The CDR3 has 17 residues. The CDR3 bases are TGTGCCAGCAGCCAAGGACGAACGGGGACTTTCAATCAGCCCCAGCATTTT. Translating gives CASSQGRTGTFNQPQHF.

The V and J genes are TRBV29-1 and TRBJ2-6; D could derive from TRBD1 or TRBD2 (6 bases each). This CDR3 contains 14 residues. Germline loops: CDR1 SQVTM, CDR2 ANQGSEA. Deletions cut 3 bases from V and 2 bases from J, with 8 bases between. The CDR3 nucleotides read TGCAGCGTTGAGGGGGGCCCTGGGGCCAACGTCCTGACTTTC. Protein sequence: CSVEGGPGANVLTF.

The chain uses TRBV6-2 or TRBV6-3 and TRBJ1-5; maybe TRBD1 (5 bases). Deletions cut 2 bases from V and 0 bases from J, with 11 bases between. Germline V gives CDR1 MNHEY, CDR2 SVGEGT. CDR3 length: 16 residues. CDR3 sequence reads: CASSYGAVYSNQPQHF. The CDR3 bases are TGTGCCAGCAGTTACGGGGCAGTCTATAGCAATCAGCCCCAGCATTTT.

This sequence joins TRBV3-1 (or the pseudogene TRBV3-2) and TRBJ2-1, with 7 bases identical to TRBD2. The CDR3 consists of 17 residues. V dropped 4 bases and J dropped 3; count of bases not matched to a gene: 12. The germline V gene encodes CDR1 LGHDT and CDR2 YNNKEL (reference sequence). In DNA, the CDR3 is TGTGCCAGCAGCCGGGAACTAGCGTCTAAGGGCTACAATGAGCAGTTCTTC. It codes for CASSRELASKGYNEQFF.

The chain carries TRBV6-5 and TRBJ2-5; 13 bases line up with TRBD2. The CDR3 covers 15 residues. The ends lost 8 bases at V and 7 bases at J; junction bases unmatched: 10. The germline V gene has CDR1 MNHEY and CDR2 SVGAGI. Here the CDR3 reads CASDPGLAGTGTQYF. The CDR3 nucleotides are TGTGCCAGCGACCCGGGACTAGCGGGGACGGGGACCCAGTACTTC.

V usage is TRBV19 and J usage is TRBJ2-7, with D perhaps TRBD1 (6 bases). The CDR3 consists of 14 residues. Germline V gene lookup returns CDR1 LNHDA and CDR2 SQIVND (reference sequence). Deletions cut 4 bases from V and 2 bases from J, with 12 bases between. The CDR3 sequence is CASSTKQGTYEQYF. The DNA of the CDR3 is TGTGCCAGTAGTACGAAACAGGGTACCTACGAGCAGTACTTC.

This rearrangement joins TRBV5-1 to TRBJ1-2; D gene ambiguous. CDR1 is SGHRS and CDR2 is YFSETQ in the germline V gene. V gave up 0 bases and J gave up 3 bases, with 9 bases separating them. The CDR3 length is 14 residues. The CDR3 nucleotides read TGCGCCAGCAGCTTGGACGTAGGAGACTATGGCTACACCTTC. It translates to CASSLDVGDYGYTF. The variable domain in full, completed from reference TRBV5-1 and TRBJ1-2, reads KAGVTQTPRYLIKTRGQQVTLSCSPISGHRSVSWYQQTPGQGLQFLFEYFSETQRNKGNFPGRFSGRQFSNSRSEMNVSTLELGDSALYLCASSLDVGDYGYTFGSGTRLTVV.

V is TRBV7-8 and J is TRBJ2-7; no clear D. CDR3 length equals 14 residues. Germline loops: CDR1 SGHVS, CDR2 FQNEAQ. Trimming took off 1 base at V and 3 bases at J, with 10 bases between the two ends. CDR3 region: CASSLGYNNYEQYF. The CDR3 nucleotides read TGTGCCAGCAGCTTAGGGTACAATAACTACGAGCAGTACTTC. The entire variable domain, with the rest obtained from reference TRBV7-8 and TRBJ2-7, is as follows: GAGVSQSPRYKVAKRGQDVALRCDPISGHVSLFWYQQALGQGPEFLTYFQNEAQLDKSGLPSDRFFAERPEGSVSTLKIQRTQQEDSAVYLCASSLGYNNYEQYFGPGTRLTVT.

The J gene is TRBJ2-5, the V gene TRBV24-1; D possibly corresponds to TRBD2 (6 bases). Trimming stripped 2 bases from V and 5 bases from J, with 17 bases between. The CDR3 has 16 residues. CDR1 is KGHDR, CDR2 SFDVKD, per germline. CDR3 sequence reads: CATSDSIPGRRETQYF. DNA of the CDR3: TGTGCCACCAGTGATTCTATCCCGGGGAGGAGGGAGACCCAGTACTTC.

The rearrangement uses TRBV5-1 and TRBJ2-3; TRBD1 is a possible D gene (6 bases). Trimming took off 5 bases at V and 1 base at J, with 11 bases between the two ends. The CDR3 is 14 amino acids. Looked up from germline, CDR1 is SGHRS and CDR2 is YFSETQ. DNA for the CDR3: TGCGCCAGCAGTGCCGGACAGCGCACAGATACGCAGTATTTT. Amino acids: CASSAGQRTDTQYF.

The chain employs TRBV3-1 (or the pseudogene TRBV3-2) and TRBJ2-7; D not certain. The CDR3 is 11 amino acids. The V and J ends lost 1 base and 6 bases respectively, with 4 bases between them. Germline CDR1 is LGHDT and CDR2 is YNNKEL (reference sequence). The DNA of the CDR3 is TGTGCCAGCAGCCAAGGAGGCGAGCAGTACTTC. Amino acid sequence: CASSQGGEQYF.

The V gene is TRBV5-1, the J gene TRBJ2-2; the D is unclear. The germline CDR1 and CDR2 sequences are SGHRS and YFSETQ. The CDR3 length is 15 residues. Trimming removed 0 bases from V and 3 bases from J, with 9 bases in between. The CDR3 region is CASSLAYPYTGELFF. Written as DNA, the CDR3 is TGCGCCAGCAGCTTGGCCTACCCTTACACCGGGGAGCTGTTTTTT.

This clone occurred once. V and J are TRBV27 and TRBJ2-3; the match to TRBD2 covers 16 bases. Trimming removed 5 bases from V and 3 bases from J; junction bases left unmatched: 8. Germline lookup yields CDR1 MNHEY and CDR2 SMNVEV (reference sequence). CDR3 length: 18 amino acids. CDR3 sequence (DNA): TGTGCCAGCAGTCCACCTCCGGGACTAGCGGGGGGGACAGATACGCAGTATTTT. Translated, it gives CASSPPPGLAGGTDTQYF.

V is TRBV10-2 and J is TRBJ2-2; 8 bases match TRBD2. The ends lost 3 bases at V and 5 bases at J; junction bases unmatched: 8. The CDR3 totals 16 residues. Germline V CDR1 and CDR2: WSHSY, SAAADI. CDR3 region: CASSDAGGAGTGELFF. CDR3 DNA sequence: TGCGCCAGCAGTGACGCCGGGGGGGCCGGTACCGGGGAGCTGTTTTTT.

The chain combines TRBV7-3 with TRBJ2-1, with 9 bases lining up with TRBD2. The CDR3 covers 14 residues. Trimming took 5 bases from V and 6 from J; bases not matched to a gene: 5. Per the germline V gene, CDR1 is SGHTA and CDR2 is FQGTGA. The CDR3 DNA sequence: TGTGCCAGCAGCAGCGGGGGGACCCGCAATGAGCAGTTCTTC. It yields the protein CASSSGGTRNEQFF.

This chain joins TRBV5-1 and TRBJ2-3, with D possibly called TRBD1 or TRBD2 (5 bases each). The germline V and J ends were trimmed by 4 bases and 4 bases, with 13 bases remaining between them. Germline lookup yields CDR1 SGHRS and CDR2 YFSETQ. There are 14 residues in the CDR3. The CDR3: CASSLWDGADTQYF. In nucleotides, the CDR3 is TGCGCCAGCAGCCTATGGGACGGGGCAGATACGCAGTATTTT.

This sequence joins TRBV19 and TRBJ1-2, with D perhaps matching TRBD1 (5 bases). The ends were cut back, 3 bases at V and 3 bases at J, with 20 bases in the middle. The CDR3 has 17 amino acids. Germline CDR1 reads LNHDA; CDR2 reads SQIVND (reference sequence). CDR3 loop: CASSIGTAGWNDYGYTF. CDR3 DNA sequence: TGTGCCAGTAGTATTGGGACGGCAGGGTGGAATGACTATGGCTACACCTTC.

V usage is TRBV14 and J usage is TRBJ1-3; D gene ambiguous. V lost 4 bases and J lost 2, with 12 bases in between. This CDR3 is built from 15 residues. Germline V lookup: CDR1 SGHDN, CDR2 FVKESK. The CDR3 protein is CASSRAFHTGNTIYF. Here the CDR3 DNA reads TGTGCCAGCAGCCGAGCGTTCCACACTGGAAACACCATATATTTT.

The V gene is TRBV12-5, the J gene TRBJ1-2, with D hard to call. CDR1 and CDR2 (germline): LGHNT, FRNRAP. V shed 6 bases and J shed 3 bases, with 11 bases lying between them. This CDR3 comprises 13 residues. The CDR3 protein is CASGPRSDYGYTF. In DNA, the CDR3 is TGTGCTAGTGGCCCCCGATCTGACTATGGCTACACCTTC.

The gene calls are TRBV6-4 and TRBJ2-3; D ambiguous. V shed 1 base and J shed 0 bases, with 8 bases lying between them. This CDR3 is 15 amino acids long. CDR1 MRHNA and CDR2 SNTAGT come from the germline V gene. This CDR3 reads CASSDLPGSTDTQYF. DNA of the CDR3: TGTGCCAGCAGTGACTTGCCCGGAAGCACAGATACGCAGTATTTT.